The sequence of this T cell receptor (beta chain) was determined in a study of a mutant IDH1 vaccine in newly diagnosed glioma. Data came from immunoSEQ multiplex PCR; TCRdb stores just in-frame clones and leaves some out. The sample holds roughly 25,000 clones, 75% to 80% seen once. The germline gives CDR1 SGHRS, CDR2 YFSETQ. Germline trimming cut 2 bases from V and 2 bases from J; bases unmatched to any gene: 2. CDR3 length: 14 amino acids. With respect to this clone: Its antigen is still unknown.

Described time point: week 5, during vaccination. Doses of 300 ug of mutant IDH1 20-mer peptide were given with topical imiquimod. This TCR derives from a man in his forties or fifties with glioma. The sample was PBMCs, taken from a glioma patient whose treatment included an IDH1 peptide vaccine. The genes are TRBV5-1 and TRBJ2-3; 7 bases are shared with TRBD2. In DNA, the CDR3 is TGCGCCAGCAGCTTTAGCGGGTACACAGATACGCAGTATTTT. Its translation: CASSFSGYTDTQYF.